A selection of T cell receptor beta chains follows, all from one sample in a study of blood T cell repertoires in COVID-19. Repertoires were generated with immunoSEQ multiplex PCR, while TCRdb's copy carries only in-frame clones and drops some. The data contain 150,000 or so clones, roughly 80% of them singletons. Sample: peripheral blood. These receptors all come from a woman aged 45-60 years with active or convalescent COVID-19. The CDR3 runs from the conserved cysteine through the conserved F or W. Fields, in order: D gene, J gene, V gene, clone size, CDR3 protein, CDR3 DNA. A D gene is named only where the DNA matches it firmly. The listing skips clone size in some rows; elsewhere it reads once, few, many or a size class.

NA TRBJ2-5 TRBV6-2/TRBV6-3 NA CASSRSVPQETQYF TGTGCCAGCAGTCGGAGTGTCCCCCAAGAGACCCAGTACTTC
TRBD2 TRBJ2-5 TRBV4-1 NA CASSQDPAGRGTQYF TGCGCCAGCAGCCAAGATCCGGCAGGGAGGGGGACCCAGTACTTC
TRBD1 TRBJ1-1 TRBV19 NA CASQDRANTEAFF TGTGCCAGCCAGGACAGGGCTAACACTGAAGCTTTCTTT
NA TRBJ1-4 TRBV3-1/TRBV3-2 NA CASSHLEKLFF TGTGCCAGCAGCCACCTGGAAAAACTGTTTTTT
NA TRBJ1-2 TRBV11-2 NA CASAGTGRAYGYTF TGTGCCAGCGCGGGGACGGGCCGGGCCTATGGCTACACCTTC
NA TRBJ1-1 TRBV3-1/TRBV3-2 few CASSHPSGTEAFF TGTGCCAGCAGCCACCCGTCGGGGACTGAAGCTTTCTTT
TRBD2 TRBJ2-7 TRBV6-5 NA CASRPGTSGAEQYF TGTGCCAGCAGACCCGGGACTAGCGGGGCTGAGCAGTACTTC
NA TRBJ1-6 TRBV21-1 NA CAIPMTGENSPLHF TGTGCCATCCCGATGACAGGGGAAAATTCACCCCTCCACTTT
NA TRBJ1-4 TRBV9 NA CASSVGGVGEKLFF TGTGCCAGCAGCGTAGGGGGCGTAGGTGAAAAACTGTTTTTT
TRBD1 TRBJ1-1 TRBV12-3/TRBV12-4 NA CASRGQGNTEAFF TGTGCCAGCAGGGGACAGGGGAACACTGAAGCTTTCTTT
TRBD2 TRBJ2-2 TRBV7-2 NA CASSLGLAGANTGELFF TGTGCCAGCAGCTTAGGACTAGCGGGGGCAAACACCGGGGAGCTGTTTTTT
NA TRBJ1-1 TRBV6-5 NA CASRRRTSEAFF TGTGCCAGCAGGCGACGGACATCTGAAGCTTTCTTT
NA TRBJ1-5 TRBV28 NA CASSDTGHKNQPQHF TGTGCCAGCAGTGATACGGGACATAAGAATCAGCCCCAGCATTTT
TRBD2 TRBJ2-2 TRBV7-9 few CASSLPVLAGPNTGELFF TGTGCCAGCAGCTTACCCGTACTAGCGGGGCCGAACACCGGGGAGCTGTTTTTT
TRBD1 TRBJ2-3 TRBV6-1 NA CASFGTGPGDTQYF TGTGCCAGCTTCGGGACAGGGCCCGGGGATACGCAGTATTTT
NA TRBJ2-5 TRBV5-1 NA CASSLAEYSPGVQYF TGCGCCAGCAGCTTGGCCGAATACAGCCCAGGGGTCCAGTACTTC
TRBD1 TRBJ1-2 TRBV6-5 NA CASSPREGAQGYTF TGTGCCAGCAGTCCCCGGGAGGGGGCGCAGGGCTACACCTTC
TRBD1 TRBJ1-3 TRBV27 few CASSLNRGTGNTIYF TGTGCCAGCAGTTTAAACAGGGGGACTGGAAACACCATATATTTT
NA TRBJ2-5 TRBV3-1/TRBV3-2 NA CASSQGPEQETQYF TGTGCCAGCAGCCAAGGCCCGGAGCAAGAGACCCAGTACTTC
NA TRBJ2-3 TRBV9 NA CASSGGDADTQYF TGTGCCAGCAGCGGGGGCGATGCAGATACGCAGTATTTT
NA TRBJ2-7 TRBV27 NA CATATPNNYEQYF TGTGCCACCGCGACACCGAATAACTACGAGCAGTACTTC
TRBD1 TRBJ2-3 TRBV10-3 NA CAITPGTETDTQYF TGTGCCATCACCCCGGGGACAGAAACAGATACGCAGTATTTT
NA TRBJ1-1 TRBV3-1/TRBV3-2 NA CASSLRAQRNTEAFF TGTGCCAGCAGCCTGCGGGCTCAGCGGAACACTGAAGCTTTCTTT
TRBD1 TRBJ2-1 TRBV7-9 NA CASSPDRVGDEQFF TGTGCCAGCAGTCCGGACAGGGTAGGCGATGAGCAGTTCTTC
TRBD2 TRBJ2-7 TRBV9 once CASSPRLAGDDEQYF TGTGCCAGCAGCCCGAGACTAGCGGGGGACGACGAGCAGTACTTC
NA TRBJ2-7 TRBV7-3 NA CASSLFPVNSYEQYF TGTGCCAGCAGCTTATTCCCAGTAAACTCCTACGAGCAGTACTTC
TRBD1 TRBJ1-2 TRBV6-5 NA CASSPSIGQGNGYTF TGTGCCAGCAGTCCGTCAATCGGACAGGGGAATGGCTACACCTTC
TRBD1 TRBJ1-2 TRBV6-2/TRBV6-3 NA CASSSSLGTGHYGYTF TGTGCCAGCAGTTCTTCACTCGGGACAGGGCACTATGGCTACACCTTC
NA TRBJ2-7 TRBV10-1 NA CARRSGLDSYEQYF TGCGCCAGACGTTCTGGACTGGACTCCTACGAGCAGTACTTC
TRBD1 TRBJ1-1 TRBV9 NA CASSVAGQGVRNTEAFF TGTGCCAGCAGCGTAGCAGGACAGGGGGTCCGTAATACTGAAGCTTTCTTT
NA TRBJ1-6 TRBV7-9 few CASSLSGRDSPLHF TGTGCCAGCAGCTTATCAGGGCGCGATTCACCCCTCCACTTT
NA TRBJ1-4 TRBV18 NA CASSSEPQGATNEKLFF TGTGCCAGCTCATCGGAACCACAGGGTGCAACTAATGAAAAACTGTTTTTT
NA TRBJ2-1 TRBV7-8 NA CASSLAVWSSYNEQFF TGTGCCAGCAGCTTAGCCGTCTGGAGCTCCTACAATGAGCAGTTCTTC
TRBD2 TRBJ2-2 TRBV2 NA CASSSPSGGPAGELFF TGTGCCAGCAGCTCCCCCTCGGGGGGACCGGCCGGGGAGCTGTTTTTT
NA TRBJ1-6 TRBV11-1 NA CASSFQGKSNSPLHF TGTGCCAGCAGCTTCCAGGGGAAAAGCAATTCACCCCTCCACTTT
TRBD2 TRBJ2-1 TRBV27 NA CASRFSGNYNEQFF TGTGCCAGCAGGTTTAGCGGGAACTACAATGAGCAGTTCTTC
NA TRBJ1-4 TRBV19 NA CASKAGRGANEKLFF TGTGCCAGTAAAGCCGGCAGGGGAGCTAATGAAAAACTGTTTTTT
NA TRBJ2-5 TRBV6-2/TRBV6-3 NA CASSRPNSGSSETQYF TGTGCCAGCAGTCGCCCTAACAGCGGGTCATCAGAGACCCAGTACTTC
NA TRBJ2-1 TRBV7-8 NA CASSFGGRGGQFF TGTGCCAGCAGCTTTGGCGGACGGGGAGGGCAGTTCTTC
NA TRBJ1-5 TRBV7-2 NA CASSPGGSSNQPQHF TGTGCCAGCAGCCCAGGTGGTAGTAGCAATCAGCCCCAGCATTTT
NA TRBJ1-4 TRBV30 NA CAWSRDGKGKLFF TGTGCCTGGAGCCGGGATGGCAAAGGAAAACTGTTTTTT
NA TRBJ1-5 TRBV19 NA CATRDRYLGDSNQPQHF TGTGCCACCCGCGACAGGTACCTTGGGGATAGCAATCAGCCCCAGCATTTT
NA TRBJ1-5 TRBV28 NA CASSLEAGTNSNQPQHF TGTGCCAGCAGTTTAGAGGCGGGGACTAATAGCAATCAGCCCCAGCATTTT
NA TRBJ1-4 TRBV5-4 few CASSWGVREKLFF TGTGCCAGCAGCTGGGGGGTTCGCGAAAAACTGTTTTTT
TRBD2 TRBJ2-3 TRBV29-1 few CSVVTSGRGTQYF TGCAGCGTGGTTACTAGCGGGAGGGGTACGCAGTATTTT
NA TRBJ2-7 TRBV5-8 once CASSFRQGLDEQYF TGTGCCAGCAGCTTCAGGCAGGGGCTAGACGAGCAGTACTTC
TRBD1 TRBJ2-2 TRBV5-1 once CASSSPGQGRINRSNTGELFF TGCGCCAGCAGCTCACCGGGACAGGGGCGCATCAACCGGTCGAACACCGGGGAGCTGTTTTTT
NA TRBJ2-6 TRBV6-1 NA CASSEPRGVGANVLTF TGTGCCAGCAGTGAACCTCGCGGGGTTGGGGCCAACGTCCTGACTTTC
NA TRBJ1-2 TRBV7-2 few CASSPSGKANYGYTF TGTGCCAGCAGCCCTTCAGGGAAAGCTAACTATGGCTACACCTTC
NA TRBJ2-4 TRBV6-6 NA CATMDLNIQYF TGTGCCACCATGGACTTAAACATTCAGTACTTC
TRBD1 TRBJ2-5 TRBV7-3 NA CASSPRQGATPETQYF TGTGCCAGCAGCCCCCGACAGGGGGCCACCCCAGAGACCCAGTACTTC
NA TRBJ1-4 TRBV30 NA CAWGDKVKEKLFF TGTGCCTGGGGCGACAAGGTGAAGGAAAAACTGTTTTTT
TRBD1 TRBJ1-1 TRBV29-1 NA CSVGRGGNTEAFF TGCAGCGTGGGCAGGGGGGGGAACACTGAAGCTTTCTTT
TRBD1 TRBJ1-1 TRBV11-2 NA CASSWTGGTEAFF TGTGCCAGCAGCTGGACAGGGGGGACTGAAGCTTTCTTT
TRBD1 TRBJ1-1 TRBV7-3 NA CASSQGANTEAFF TGTGCCAGCAGTCAGGGGGCAAATACTGAAGCTTTCTTT